This T cell receptor beta chain appears in the sequencing data of a study of PD-1 blockade in classical Hodgkin lymphoma. Study results and limitations: Patients newly diagnosed and complete responders had comparable baseline diversity.

Comment on this clone: Its antigen is undetermined.

Time point denoted: cycle 4 day 1 (C4D1), after about 6 weeks of nivolumab. Autologous stem cell transplantation was followed by relapse in every patient, and brentuximab vedotin exposure varied. Generated by immunoSEQ multiplex PCR, the TCRdb table keeps only in-frame clones and is missing some. The sample records under 80,000 clones, roughly nine tenths being singletons. The receptor was derived from a human donor with classical Hodgkin lymphoma. The sequences come from peripheral blood mononuclear cells (PBMCs), collected before the fourth cycle of nivolumab.

CDR3 sequence reads: CASSTSGTGSIQPQHF. CDR3 bases: TGTGCCAGCAGTACCTCCGGGACAGGGAGTATTCAGCCCCAGCATTTT. The rearrangement uses TRBV7-9 and TRBJ1-5; 9 bases match TRBD1. The CDR3 sequence is 16 residues long. The trim removed 6 bases at V and 6 bases at J, leaving 12 bases unmatched. CDR1 is SEHNR, CDR2 FQNEAQ, per germline (reference sequence).